These 11 T cell receptor beta chains came from one sample sequenced in a study of cytomegalovirus exposure and HLA in healthy donors. Primers: 60 Vbeta forward and 13 Jbeta reverse. The table came from immunoSEQ multiplex PCR; TCRdb's copy has only in-frame clones and leaves some out. Of around 150,000 clones listed, around 83% are singletons. The sequenced sample was PBMCs. The receptors were sampled from a man aged 45-65 years in good health and CMV-seropositive.

The J gene is TRBJ2-2, the V gene TRBV7-3; 10 nucleotides align to TRBD2. V gave up 2 bases and J gave up 4 bases; unmatched junction bases: 4. In germline, CDR1 is SGHTA, CDR2 FQGTGA. This CDR3 spans 16 amino acids. The CDR3 loop reads CASSLPSGSGTGELFF. CDR3 bases: TGTGCCAGCAGCTTACCTAGCGGGAGTGGCACCGGGGAGCTGTTTTTT.

The V and J genes are TRBV29-1 and TRBJ2-5; 13 bases are shared with TRBD2. J was trimmed by 2 bases and V by 6 bases; bases with no gene match: 3. Germline loops: CDR1 SQVTM, CDR2 ANQGSEA. This CDR3 contains 14 residues. The CDR3 DNA follows: TGCAGCGTGGCGGGACTAGCGGGGCAAGAGACCCAGTACTTC. It encodes CSVAGLAGQETQYF. Using reference TRBV29-1 and TRBJ2-5 for the parts outside the CDR3, the full variable domain is SAVISQKPSRDICQRGTSLTIQCQVDSQVTMMFWYRQQPGQSLTLIATANQGSEATYESGFVIDKFPISRPNLTFSTLTVSNMSPEDSSIYLCSVAGLAGQETQYFGPGTRLLVL.

The V call is TRBV6-1, the J call TRBJ2-7, with TRBD1 matching 7 bases. This CDR3 is 15 amino acids long. Germline loops: CDR1 MNHNS, CDR2 SASEGT. Trimming took 10 bases from V and 2 from J; bases not matched to a gene: 14. The CDR3 region has the DNA TGTGCCACTACCTTAGAGGGGGCAGGGACCTACGAGCAGTACTTC. This sequence encodes CATTLEGAGTYEQYF.

V gene TRBV18 combines with J gene TRBJ2-7; 9 bases are a match to TRBD1. The CDR3 consists of 17 residues. In germline, CDR1 is KGHSH, CDR2 LQKENI. V dropped 2 bases and J dropped 0; count of bases not matched to a gene: 8. Here the CDR3 reads CASSPRGGTGYSYEQYF. The CDR3 nucleotides read TGTGCCAGCTCACCAAGGGGGGGGACAGGGTACTCCTACGAGCAGTACTTC.

V and J are TRBV7-2 and TRBJ1-1, with no clear D. From germline, CDR1 is SGHTA and CDR2 FQGNSA. V gave up 1 base and J gave up 1 base, with 4 bases separating them. This CDR3 region has 13 residues. CDR3 sequence: CASSLERNTEAFF. CDR3 bases: TGTGCCAGCAGCTTAGAGAGGAACACTGAAGCTTTCTTT.

This clone was counted only a few times. This chain connects TRBV28 to TRBJ2-5; weak D call: TRBD1 (6 bases). Trimming shortened V by 5 bases and J by 0 bases, and 13 bases separated the two germline ends. The CDR3 consists of 15 residues. Per the germline V gene, CDR1 is MDHEN and CDR2 is SYDVKM. CDR3: CASSLGGQYQETQYF. CDR3 sequence (DNA): TGTGCCAGCAGTCTAGGAGGACAGTACCAAGAGACCCAGTACTTC.

The V and J genes are TRBV7-2 and TRBJ2-7, with 8 bases fitting TRBD1. CDR3 length: 15 residues. After removal of 5 bases from V and 2 bases from J, the junction contained 8 bases not matched to a gene. Per the germline V gene, CDR1 is SGHTA and CDR2 is FQGNSA. The CDR3 coding sequence is TGTGCCAGCAGCCCCGGACAGGGCGCCCCCTACGAGCAGTACTTC. It encodes CASSPGQGAPYEQYF.

The CDR3 DNA reads TGTGCCAGCAGAACGACAGGGGGCGCGGTCGAAGCTTTCTTT. It yields the protein CASRTTGGAVEAFF. This sequence joins TRBV28 and TRBJ1-1; 10 bases line up with TRBD1. CDR3 length equals 14 residues. CDR1 is MDHEN, CDR2 SYDVKM, per germline. Trimming removed 6 bases from V and 8 bases from J; junction bases left unmatched: 9.

This chain links TRBV6-6 with TRBJ1-4; D is uncertain. The CDR3 extends over 15 amino acids. Trimming cost V 4 bases and J 3 bases, with 12 bases left between them. CDR1 is MNHNY and CDR2 is SVGAGI in the germline V gene (reference sequence). The DNA of the CDR3 is TGTGCCAGCAGTTTATCAGTAGGAGCTAATGAAAAACTGTTTTTT. The encoded protein is CASSLSVGANEKLFF.

For the CDR3, the DNA is TGTGCCAGCTCACCACAGGCGGGAGTTTCAGATACGCAGTATTTT. This codes for CASSPQAGVSDTQYF. The chain combines TRBV18 with TRBJ2-3; 7 bases align to TRBD2. Germline V lookup: CDR1 KGHSH, CDR2 LQKENI. The CDR3 runs to 15 residues. J was trimmed by 4 bases and V by 1 base; bases with no gene match: 5.

The CDR3: CASSVGTGQGEQYF. CDR3 DNA: TGTGCCAGCAGCGTAGGGACAGGGCAGGGCGAGCAGTACTTC. The J gene is TRBJ2-5, the V gene TRBV9; 8 positions agree with TRBD1. The J call may be mistaken, given a closer DNA end match to TRBJ2-7. From germline, CDR1 is SGDLS and CDR2 YYNGEE. This CDR3 is 14 amino acids long.